These 19 T cell receptor beta chains were sequenced from one sample in a study of CD8+CD57+ T cells in acquired aplastic anemia. The template used for profiling TCR beta VDJ and CDR3 was genomic DNA. TCRdb recomputed calls from the reads with MiXCR, one row per CDR3 protein. The sample carries more than 200,000 distinct CDR3 sequences, about half recorded once. Patients chosen for sequencing had CD8+CD57+ cells that had expanded, as shown by flow cytometry. Sequenced material: sorted CD4+, CD8+, or CD8+CD57+ T cells (not recorded which) from PBMCs. These receptors all come from a human donor with aplastic anemia.

The J gene is TRBJ2-3, the V gene TRBV20-1; the D is unclear. The length of the CDR3 is 12 residues. Germline V gene sequence: CDR1 DFQATT, CDR2 SNEGSKA (reference sequence). Trimming removed 2 bases at V and 4 bases at J, with 7 bases between. DNA of the CDR3: TGCAGTGCTAGAAACCCGGCAGATACGCAGTATTTT. As protein: CSARNPADTQYF.

The rearrangement uses TRBV7-9 and TRBJ2-3; maybe TRBD2 (6 bases). Germline V gives CDR1 SEHNR, CDR2 FQNEAQ (reference sequence). Trimming took off 5 bases at V and 3 bases at J, with 15 bases between the two ends. This CDR3 comprises 15 residues. In DNA form, the CDR3 reads TGTGCCAGCAGCCCAGGAGGGACTTCTACAGATACGCAGTATTTT. Encoded protein: CASSPGGTSTDTQYF.

A note on this clonotype: Since a much larger clone is just one base distant, this may be a read error. The rearrangement joins TRBV6-5 to TRBJ2-3; D is unclear. The CDR3 runs 16 residues. Deletions cut 6 bases from V and 2 bases from J, with 18 bases between. Germline CDR1 MNHEY, CDR2 SVGAGI. CDR3 in DNA: TGTGCCAGCAGCTATGGGTTGGGCGGAGACACAGATACGCAGTATTTT. Protein product: CASSYGLGGDTDTQYF.

This clonotype was picked up many times. The chain is built from TRBV2 and TRBJ1-3; 11 nucleotides align to TRBD1. The CDR3 spans 18 residues. Germline trimming cut 5 bases from V and 0 bases from J; bases unmatched to any gene: 9. Germline CDR1 SNHLY, CDR2 FYNNEI. The CDR3 sequence is CASSTGTGGPSSGNTIYF. The CDR3 DNA is TGTGCCAGCAGTACCGGGACAGGGGGTCCCAGCTCTGGAAACACCATATATTTT.

This clonotype was seen repeatedly, ten times or more. The genes are TRBV10-1 and TRBJ2-1; tentative D call: TRBD2 (5 bases). Germline V gene lookup returns CDR1 WNHNN and CDR2 SYGVQD (reference sequence). The V gene lost 3 bases and the J gene lost 4 bases, with 10 bases spanning the gap. The CDR3 covers 14 residues. DNA for the CDR3: TGCGCCAGCAGTGAAAGCGGTAGATACAATGAGCAGTTCTTC. Its translation is CASSESGRYNEQFF.

This clonotype was counted between two and nine times. The CDR3 loop is CASSPDRDRGEKLFF. In DNA, the CDR3 is TGCGCCAGCAGCCCGGACAGGGACCGGGGTGAAAAACTGTTTTTT. This chain links TRBV5-1 with TRBJ1-4, with TRBD1 identical over 8 bases. Losses at the gene ends were 4 bases for V and 7 bases for J; bases not matched to a gene: 9. CDR3 length: 15 residues. CDR1 and CDR2 (germline): SGHRS, YFSETQ.

This clonotype occurred many times. The CDR3 region is CASSAGQGPGNTEAFF. For the CDR3, the DNA is TGTGCCAGCAGCGCCGGACAAGGCCCGGGGAACACTGAAGCTTTCTTT. The J gene is TRBJ1-1, the V gene TRBV9; D possibly corresponds to TRBD1 (5 bases). Deletions cut 3 bases from V and 1 base from J, with 16 bases between. Germline CDR1 reads SGDLS; CDR2 reads YYNGEE. The CDR3 spans 16 residues.

J is TRBJ1-2 and V is TRBV7-2; 7 bases line up with TRBD1. CDR1 is SGHTA, CDR2 FQGNSA, per germline. This CDR3 has 14 amino acids. Losses at the gene ends were 5 bases for V and 7 bases for J; bases not matched to a gene: 10. The CDR3 region has the DNA TGTGCCAGCAGCCCTGACAGGGACTTCGGTGGCTACACCTTC. Its protein is CASSPDRDFGGYTF. The whole variable domain, remainder taken from reference TRBV7-2 and TRBJ1-2, is GAGVSQSPSNKVTEKGKDVELRCDPISGHTALYWYRQSLGQGLEFLIYFQGNSAPDKSGLPSDRFSAERTGGSVSTLTIQRTQQEDSAVYLCASSPDRDFGGYTFGSGTRLTVV.

This clonotype was picked up many times. The chain couples TRBV5-5 to TRBJ1-2; D might be TRBD1 (5 bases). Looked up from germline, CDR1 is SGHKS and CDR2 is YYEKEE (reference sequence). The germline V and J ends were trimmed by 4 bases and 4 bases, with 17 bases remaining between them. The CDR3 sequence is 15 residues long. CDR3 amino acids: CASSLSSGRSYGYTF. The CDR3 bases are TGTGCCAGCAGCCTAAGTTCAGGGAGGTCCTATGGCTACACCTTC.

The J gene is TRBJ1-5, the V gene TRBV11-3; tentative D call: TRBD1 (6 bases). The CDR3 totals 16 residues. V lost 2 bases, J lost 3 bases, and 14 bases lay in between. Per the germline V gene, CDR1 is SGHNT and CDR2 is YENEEA. The CDR3 region has the DNA TGTGCCAGCAGCTTAAGAGGGACACTCCTCAATCAGCCCCAGCATTTT. It encodes CASSLRGTLLNQPQHF. Using reference TRBV11-3 and TRBJ1-5 for the parts outside the CDR3, the full variable domain is EAGVVQSPRYKIIEKKQPVAFWCNPISGHNTLYWYLQNLGQGPELLIRYENEEAVDDSQLPKDRFSAERLKGVDSTLKIQPAELGDSAVYLCASSLRGTLLNQPQHFGDGTRLSIL.

The rearrangement joins TRBV19 to TRBJ2-7; D not resolved. V was shortened by 3 bases and J by 0 bases, with 12 bases between the two germline ends. Per the germline V gene, CDR1 is LNHDA and CDR2 is SQIVND (reference sequence). CDR3 length: 15 amino acids. In nucleotides, the CDR3 is TGTGCCAGTAGTATGTTCACTACTGCCTCCTACGAGCAGTACTTC. It translates to CASSMFTTASYEQYF. Based on the CDR3 plus reference TRBV19 and TRBJ2-7, the full variable domain is DGGITQSPKYLFRKEGQNVTLSCEQNLNHDAMYWYRQDPGQGLRLIYYSQIVNDFQKGDIAEGYSVSREKKESFPLTVTSAQKNPTAFYLCASSMFTTASYEQYFGPGTRLTVT.

The chain couples TRBV19 to TRBJ1-6; 9 positions agree with TRBD1. CDR3 length: 16 amino acids. Germline V gives CDR1 LNHDA, CDR2 SQIVND (reference sequence). J was trimmed by 8 bases and V by 4 bases; bases with no gene match: 9. The CDR3 coding sequence is TGTGCCAGTAGTAGTCTCGGGACAGGGAGGGATTCACCCCTCCACTTT. Translating gives CASSSLGTGRDSPLHF.

This clonotype showed up many times. V and J are TRBV6-1 and TRBJ1-5, with D unresolved. V was cut by 5 bases and J by 4 bases, with 12 bases left in between. This CDR3 is built from 14 residues. From germline, CDR1 is MNHNS and CDR2 SASEGT. DNA for the CDR3: TGTGCCAGCAGTCACGCGGGAATTAATCAGCCCCAGCATTTT. It codes for CASSHAGINQPQHF.

J is TRBJ1-3 and V is TRBV10-3; D is perhaps TRBD1 (6 bases). The CDR3 has 13 amino acids. The germline gives CDR1 ENHRY, CDR2 SYGVKD. V shed 6 bases and J shed 4 bases, with 10 bases lying between them. The CDR3 spells CAISPDSGNTIYF. In nucleotides, the CDR3 is TGTGCCATCAGCCCGGACAGCGGAAACACCATATATTTT.

V and J are TRBV2 and TRBJ1-2; D unclear. V was clipped by 6 bases and J by 5 bases, with 16 bases between them. CDR1 SNHLY and CDR2 FYNNEI come from the germline V gene. The CDR3 consists of 14 residues. The CDR3 DNA is TGTGCCAGCAGCCCCGACCGGAGAGGATATGGCTACACCTTC. Amino acid sequence: CASSPDRRGYGYTF.

This clonotype was observed at least ten times. The chain carries TRBV24-1 and TRBJ1-1, with TRBD1 as a possible D gene (6 bases). With 12 bases removed from V and 0 bases from J, the gap between germline ends came to 16 bases. Germline CDR1 reads KGHDR; CDR2 reads SFDVKD. The CDR3 covers 14 residues. CDR3 DNA: TGTGCCTCACAGGGTACACTAATGAACACTGAAGCTTTCTTT. It specifies CASQGTLMNTEAFF.

This clonotype was observed a handful of times. The chain recombines TRBV7-7 with TRBJ1-2, with D hard to call. Trimming removed 5 bases from V and 7 bases from J, with 8 bases in between. This CDR3 is 11 amino acids long. CDR1 SSHAT and CDR2 FNYEAQ come from the germline V gene (reference sequence). CDR3: CASSNQSGYTF. In nucleotides, the CDR3 is TGTGCCAGCAGCAATCAATCTGGCTACACCTTC.

This clonotype was counted ten times or more. The chain is built from TRBV20-1 and TRBJ2-5, with 8 bases matching TRBD2. Trimming removed 3 bases from V and 3 bases from J; junction bases left unmatched: 0. In germline, CDR1 is DFQATT, CDR2 SNEGSKA (reference sequence). This CDR3 has 12 residues. Here the CDR3 reads CSASGGEETQYF. DNA of the CDR3: TGCAGTGCTAGCGGGGGGGAAGAGACCCAGTACTTC.

The chain recombines TRBV20-1 with TRBJ2-5, with D hard to call. This CDR3 has 13 amino acids. Trimming removed 0 bases from V and 4 bases from J, with 9 bases in between. Per the germline V gene, CDR1 is DFQATT and CDR2 is SNEGSKA (reference sequence). The CDR3 reads CSARDLGSETQYF. CDR3 sequence (DNA): TGCAGTGCTAGAGATTTGGGGTCAGAGACCCAGTACTTC.